A selection of T cell receptor beta chains follows, all from one sample in a study of metastatic and nonmetastatic thyroid tumors. MiXCR was used by TCRdb to re-call the PCR reads. The repertoire consists of about 32,000 clones, with 18% occurring once and the leading ten covering under 12%. The specimen sequenced was blood. The receptors shown here come from a female donor with papillary thyroid cancer or a benign thyroid nodule (not recorded which). Some clones in this sample may be carry-over from other donors' samples. Each CDR3 is given with its conserved first and last residue. Each record gives: CDR3 protein, J gene, V gene.

CDR3 protein: CASSLLQGSDGYTF
J gene: TRBJ1-2
V gene: TRBV19

CDR3 protein: CASKPPGQKQAFF
J gene: TRBJ1-1
V gene: TRBV28

CDR3 protein: CACSYVRNTEAFF
J gene: TRBJ1-1
V gene: TRBV6-4

CDR3 protein: CASSLGGGAYTQYF
J gene: TRBJ2-3
V gene: TRBV5-4

CDR3 protein: CASSGKRGGSIGELFF
J gene: TRBJ2-2
V gene: TRBV5-1

CDR3 protein: CASSQMDREGSPLHF
J gene: TRBJ1-6
V gene: TRBV4-1

CDR3 protein: CARGVGEGYGYTF
J gene: TRBJ1-2
V gene: TRBV28

CDR3 protein: CASSLAGGQDEQYF
J gene: TRBJ2-7
V gene: TRBV5-1

CDR3 protein: CSAPSGGALNNEQFF
J gene: TRBJ2-1
V gene: TRBV20-1

CDR3 protein: CASSSFLSYNEQFF
J gene: TRBJ2-1
V gene: TRBV5-1

CDR3 protein: CASSLGIVGNHPHHF
J gene: TRBJ1-5
V gene: TRBV12-3/TRBV12-4

CDR3 protein: CSAQQGPEAFF
J gene: TRBJ1-1
V gene: TRBV20-1

CDR3 protein: CASSFTRALEETQYF
J gene: TRBJ2-5
V gene: TRBV3-1

CDR3 protein: CSVRPGEMEDTQYF
J gene: TRBJ2-3
V gene: TRBV20-1

CDR3 protein: CASSLEWGVFTGAFF
J gene: TRBJ1-1
V gene: TRBV5-1

CDR3 protein: CASSLEWGGQPQHF
J gene: TRBJ1-5
V gene: TRBV5-1

CDR3 protein: CASSLGFEQYF
J gene: TRBJ2-7
V gene: TRBV28

CDR3 protein: CASSLGTGGPSEQYF
J gene: TRBJ2-7
V gene: TRBV12-3/TRBV12-4

CDR3 protein: CATSRTRTDLAEAFF
J gene: TRBJ1-1
V gene: TRBV15

CDR3 protein: CASSPWITGELFF
J gene: TRBJ2-2
V gene: TRBV27

CDR3 protein: CAISLGCNNEQFF
J gene: TRBJ2-1
V gene: TRBV24-1

CDR3 protein: CASSLEGVGGSSYEQYF
J gene: TRBJ2-7
V gene: TRBV7-3

CDR3 protein: CASRGPTTNTGELFF
J gene: TRBJ2-2
V gene: TRBV2

CDR3 protein: CASGRLNTEAFF
J gene: TRBJ1-1
V gene: TRBV11-1

CDR3 protein: CASSLSGWDTIYF
J gene: TRBJ1-3
V gene: TRBV5-1

CDR3 protein: CASSLGQENEQFF
J gene: TRBJ2-1
V gene: TRBV5-1

CDR3 protein: CSASAGVGYNEQFF
J gene: TRBJ2-1
V gene: TRBV20-1

CDR3 protein: CATSDWGSSGANVLTF
J gene: TRBJ2-6
V gene: TRBV24-1

CDR3 protein: CASSKTSANEKLFF
J gene: TRBJ1-4
V gene: TRBV19

CDR3 protein: CASRSYNEQFF
J gene: TRBJ2-1
V gene: TRBV5-1

CDR3 protein: CASSTCQGGGTEAFF
J gene: TRBJ1-1
V gene: TRBV19

CDR3 protein: CASSIFTGDNQPQHF
J gene: TRBJ1-5
V gene: TRBV4-1

CDR3 protein: CASRVAGAVSGANVLTF
J gene: TRBJ2-6
V gene: TRBV27

CDR3 protein: CASSLGVAYEQYF
J gene: TRBJ2-7
V gene: TRBV11-1

CDR3 protein: CASSSDSDRVPDTQYF
J gene: TRBJ2-3
V gene: TRBV7-9

CDR3 protein: CASSLGGLYRGTNEKLFF
J gene: TRBJ1-4
V gene: TRBV5-1

CDR3 protein: CASSLYRGSPYNEQFF
J gene: TRBJ2-1
V gene: TRBV12-3/TRBV12-4

CDR3 protein: CASSIQQGGGYTF
J gene: TRBJ1-2
V gene: TRBV3-1

CDR3 protein: CASTFYRSGVGDEQYF
J gene: TRBJ2-7
V gene: TRBV12-3/TRBV12-4

CDR3 protein: CASSLVLVGGEQYF
J gene: TRBJ2-7
V gene: TRBV11-3

CDR3 protein: CASRPGQGRYEQYF
J gene: TRBJ2-7
V gene: TRBV27

CDR3 protein: CASSSGVGEQFF
J gene: TRBJ2-1
V gene: TRBV7-3

CDR3 protein: CASSQQGTGELLF
J gene: TRBJ2-2
V gene: TRBV3-1

CDR3 protein: CASSLTSGRSGELFF
J gene: TRBJ2-2
V gene: TRBV12-3/TRBV12-4

CDR3 protein: CASTKGGEAEKLFF
J gene: TRBJ1-4
V gene: TRBV5-1

CDR3 protein: CARSSLRDRGSQETQYF
J gene: TRBJ2-5
V gene: TRBV7-6

CDR3 protein: CAWMRDRAGIHYGYTF
J gene: TRBJ1-2
V gene: TRBV30

CDR3 protein: CSARGLAGVWEQYF
J gene: TRBJ2-7
V gene: TRBV20-1

CDR3 protein: CASSRNYGYTF
J gene: TRBJ1-2
V gene: TRBV6-1